This is a list of T cell receptor beta chains from one sample in a study of T cell changes during pregnancy in multiple sclerosis. Some clones are missing from TCRdb's copy, which holds only in-frame ones; the method was immunoSEQ multiplex PCR. The sample shows roughly 40,000 clones, just over 90% of them seen only once. The source was peripheral blood, collected before pregnancy. These receptors were obtained from a female donor with multiple sclerosis, enrolled in a pregnancy study. Each CDR3 is given with its conserved first and last residue. D genes are given only for firm matches. The size field is filled for only some rows; it gives once, few, many or a size class.

d_call | j_call | clone_size | v_call | cdr3_nt | cdr3_aa
TRBD1 | TRBJ2-3 | - | TRBV6-1 | TGTGCCAGCAGTGTGGGGACAGGGGGGGCAGATACGCAGTATTTT | CASSVGTGGADTQYF
- | TRBJ1-1 | - | TRBV19 | TGTGCCAGTAGCAGTCAGGGTCCTGAAGCTTTCTTT | CASSSQGPEAFF
TRBD1 | TRBJ1-2 | - | TRBV7-9 | TGTGCCAGCAGCGGCTCCGGGACAGGGGACTGGGGCTACACCTTC | CASSGSGTGDWGYTF
- | TRBJ2-7 | - | TRBV11-2 | TGTGCCAGCAGTTCTGGACGGGAAACCTACGAGCAGTACTTC | CASSSGRETYEQYF
- | TRBJ2-5 | - | TRBV5-1 | TGCGCCAGCAGCTTGGAGCTAGCATACGAGACCCAGTACTTC | CASSLELAYETQYF
- | TRBJ1-1 | - | TRBV10-3 | TGTGCCATCAGTGGGGGCGGTATGAACACTGAAGCTTTCTTT | CAISGGGMNTEAFF
TRBD2 | TRBJ2-3 | - | TRBV19 | TGTGCCAGTAGTCCCGGGGGAGGAGCTAGCGGGACGCAGTATTTT | CASSPGGGASGTQYF
TRBD2 | TRBJ2-3 | - | TRBV5-4 | TGTGCCAGCAGCGTAGCGGGAGGAACAGATACGCAGTATTTT | CASSVAGGTDTQYF
TRBD2 | TRBJ2-5 | - | TRBV11-3 | TGTGCCAGCAGCTTAGAAGGGAGGGCAGAGACCCAGTACTTC | CASSLEGRAETQYF
TRBD1 | TRBJ1-5 | - | TRBV19 | TGTGCCAGTAGTATAGGGGTGGACAGGGGAAATTATCAGCCCCAGCATTTT | CASSIGVDRGNYQPQHF
- | TRBJ2-1 | - | TRBV21-1 | TGTGCCAGCAGCAAAGTCCGAGGGACTACCTCCAATGAGCAGTTCTTC | CASSKVRGTTSNEQFF
- | TRBJ2-1 | - | TRBV13 | TGTGCCAGCAGCAAGACCAGGAGGGGCTCCTACAATGAGCAGTTCTTC | CASSKTRRGSYNEQFF
TRBD2 | TRBJ2-5 | once | TRBV19 | TGTGCCAGTAGTATTGGACTAGCGGGAGTAGAGACCCAGTACTTC | CASSIGLAGVETQYF
TRBD1 | TRBJ1-5 | - | TRBV29-1 | TGCACCCTACGGGACCGGGACAGGGGATGGTCGAATCAGCCCCAGCATTTT | CTLRDRDRGWSNQPQHF
TRBD2 | TRBJ2-4 | - | TRBV5-4 | TGTGCCAGCAGCTTTGAGCGGGGCGCCAAAAACATTCAGTACTTC | CASSFERGAKNIQYF
TRBD2 | TRBJ2-3 | - | TRBV25-1 | TGTGCCAGCAGCGCCCCTAGCGGGAGGCCAGATACGCAGTATTTT | CASSAPSGRPDTQYF
- | TRBJ2-7 | - | TRBV5-8 | TGTGCCAGCAGCCCGGCTGGACTACCAACCTACGAGCAGTACTTC | CASSPAGLPTYEQYF
- | TRBJ2-7 | - | TRBV2 | TGTGCCAGCAGTGTCGGGGACGAGCAGTACTTC | CASSVGDEQYF
TRBD2 | TRBJ2-5 | - | TRBV7-3 | TGTGCCAGCAGCCAGACTAGCGGACCCTGGGAGACCCAGTACTTC | CASSQTSGPWETQYF
TRBD2 | TRBJ2-5 | - | TRBV12-5 | TGTGCTAGTGGTTTGGTACGGGGAGGGCTAGCGGATACCAGGCGAAGTCAAGAGACCCAGTACTTC | CASGLVRGGLADTRRSQETQYF
TRBD1 | TRBJ1-1 | - | TRBV29-1 | TGCAGCGTTGAAGATTGGACAGGGGAAACTGAAGCTTTCTTT | CSVEDWTGETEAFF
- | TRBJ2-1 | - | TRBV27 | TGTGCCAGCAGGAGGTACAATGAGCAGTTCTTC | CASRRYNEQFF
- | TRBJ1-5 | - | TRBV11-2 | TGTGCCAGCAGCCCGGGGTGGCCTAGCAATCAGCCCCAGCATTTT | CASSPGWPSNQPQHF
TRBD1 | TRBJ1-1 | - | TRBV5-1 | TGCGCCAGCAGCATGACAGGGGAGAACACTGAAGCTTTCTTT | CASSMTGENTEAFF
- | TRBJ1-2 | - | TRBV27 | TGTGCCAGCAGTGTAACAGGGCCCTATGGCTACACCTTC | CASSVTGPYGYTF
TRBD1 | TRBJ2-3 | - | TRBV5-5 | TGTGCCAGCAGCGTCCCGACAGGGGACGGAGATACGCAGTATTTT | CASSVPTGDGDTQYF
TRBD2 | TRBJ2-1 | - | TRBV10-3 | TGTGCCATCAGTGACGCTAGCGGCCAAGGATTGGGGAATGAGCAGTTCTTC | CAISDASGQGLGNEQFF
TRBD1 | TRBJ2-1 | - | TRBV4-2 | TGTGCCAGCAGCCAAGAAGGGGACAGGGTGGAGTACAATGAGCAGTTCTTC | CASSQEGDRVEYNEQFF
- | TRBJ2-1 | - | TRBV2 | TGTGCCAGCATGGGGACTGGGGTGAATGAGCAGTTCTTC | CASMGTGVNEQFF
TRBD2 | TRBJ2-3 | - | TRBV4-3 | TGCGCCAGCAGCCAAGAATGGAAGGGCGCGGGAGTTGAAGATACGCAGTATTTT | CASSQEWKGAGVEDTQYF
TRBD1 | TRBJ1-2 | - | TRBV18 | TGTGCCAGCTCACACCCGACAGGGGACTATGGCTACACCTTC | CASSHPTGDYGYTF
- | TRBJ1-5 | once | TRBV2 | TGTGCCAGCAAGGGCAGGGTAGGTCATCAGCCCCAGCATTTT | CASKGRVGHQPQHF
- | TRBJ1-2 | - | TRBV5-1 | TGCGCCAGCAGCTTGGCAGGGTATGGCTACACCTTC | CASSLAGYGYTF
TRBD2 | TRBJ2-3 | once | TRBV19 | TGTGCCAGGACTAGCGGGAGGATTACCACGATTATCATAACGCAGTATTTT | CARTSGRITTIIITQYF
- | TRBJ1-1 | few | TRBV28 | TGTGCCAGCAGTTTTACAGGGACCATGAACACTGAAGCTTTCTTT | CASSFTGTMNTEAFF
TRBD1 | TRBJ2-7 | - | TRBV25-1 | TGTGCCAGCAGTGAATATCTTATACAGGGGGAATACGAGCAGTACTTC | CASSEYLIQGEYEQYF
- | TRBJ1-4 | - | TRBV5-4 | TGTGCCAGCAGACCTGACAGGTGGAGCGAAAAACTGTTTTTT | CASRPDRWSEKLFF
- | TRBJ2-7 | few | TRBV30 | TGTGCCTGGAATGTCGTCCCCTACGAGCAGTACTTC | CAWNVVPYEQYF
- | TRBJ1-1 | - | TRBV27 | TGTGCCAGCAGCAGAGGCTCCGGGAACACTGAAGCTTTCTTT | CASSRGSGNTEAFF
TRBD1 | TRBJ1-2 | - | TRBV29-1 | TGCAGCGTGATTACACCGGGACAGGGTCATGGCTACACCTTC | CSVITPGQGHGYTF
- | TRBJ2-1 | - | TRBV15 | TGTGCCACCAGCATCCAGAGGGAAATCAATGAGCAGTTCTTC | CATSIQREINEQFF
- | TRBJ2-1 | - | TRBV30 | TGTGCCTGGAGTGGGGACTCAGTCCACAATGAGCAGTTCTTC | CAWSGDSVHNEQFF
TRBD1 | TRBJ2-7 | - | TRBV5-5 | TGTGCCAGCAGCTTGTCTTTACAGGGGAATGTCGAGCAGTACTTC | CASSLSLQGNVEQYF
TRBD2 | TRBJ2-7 | - | TRBV6-5 | TGTGCCAGCAGACTTCTAGCGGGAGACTACGAGCAGTACTTC | CASRLLAGDYEQYF
- | TRBJ2-2 | - | TRBV19 | TGTGCCAGTAGTCCCCTCGAGTTAATCGGTTTGTCCTTGGACACCGGGGAGCTGTTTTTT | CASSPLELIGLSLDTGELFF
TRBD2 | TRBJ2-3 | - | TRBV6-1 | TGTGCCAGCAGTGAAAGGGCGGGAGAGGGTTCAGATACGCAGTATTTT | CASSERAGEGSDTQYF
TRBD1 | TRBJ1-2 | - | TRBV2 | TGTGCCAGCAGATATGGGACAGCTTATGGCTACACCTTC | CASRYGTAYGYTF
TRBD1 | TRBJ2-6 | few | TRBV18 | TGTGCCAGCTCATCTTTGTCAACAGGGGGCGCAGTGACTTCTGGGGCCAACGTCCTGACTTTC | CASSSLSTGGAVTSGANVLTF
TRBD2 | TRBJ2-7 | - | TRBV5-1 | TGCGCCAGCAGCTTGGGTTGTTGCGGGAGGGCCAACGAGCAGTACTTC | CASSLGCCGRANEQYF
TRBD2 | TRBJ2-3 | - | TRBV5-1 | TGCGCCAGCAGCTTCACCACTAGCGTCGCAGATACGCAGTATTTT | CASSFTTSVADTQYF
TRBD2 | TRBJ2-2 | - | TRBV4-1 | TGCGCCAGCAGCCAAGAGTTTAGCAGCGGGACTACCGGGGAGCTGTTTTTT | CASSQEFSSGTTGELFF
TRBD2 | TRBJ2-7 | - | TRBV7-9 | TGTGCCAGCAGTCGTGGACTAGCGGGAGGGGACGAGCAGTACTTC | CASSRGLAGGDEQYF
TRBD1 | TRBJ2-7 | - | TRBV19 | TGTGCCAGTAGTATAGATTATCGTGAACAGGGGCGCTACGAGCAGTACTTC | CASSIDYREQGRYEQYF